Following are 18 T cell receptor beta chains from one sample sequenced in a study of identical twins. Using its own MiXCR run on the 5' RACE reads, TCRdb lists one record per CDR3 protein. The sample carries fewer than 20,000 distinct CDR3 sequences, about two thirds recorded once. The sequencing sample was made of memory (CD45RO+) T cells sorted from blood. These receptors were taken from a woman under 30 in good health. This table probably holds off-target reads from a library built for another chain.

Only one count was recorded for this clonotype. V usage is TRBV20-1 and J usage is TRBJ2-7; 7 bases align to TRBD1. V lost 6 bases and J lost 5; bases outside the gene matches: 13. The CDR3 has 14 residues. CDR1 and CDR2 (germline): DFQATT, SNEGSKA (reference sequence). CDR3: CSAISGGFSDEQYF. The DNA for the CDR3 is TGCAGTGCCATATCAGGGGGTTTTTCTGACGAGCAGTACTTC.

The rearrangement joins TRBV10-3 to TRBJ1-5; D gene unclear. This CDR3 is 16 amino acids long. Germline V gives CDR1 ENHRY, CDR2 SYGVKD. Between the trimmed V and J ends, which lost 5 bases and 1 base, there was a span of 15 bases. In nucleotides, the CDR3 is TGTGCCATCAGTCAAGGTGTGAGGGCGAGCAATCAGCCCCAGCATTTT. This encodes CAISQGVRASNQPQHF.

The chain recombines TRBV6-2 or TRBV6-3 with TRBJ2-1, with D tentatively TRBD2 (5 bases). CDR3 length: 13 amino acids. Trimming took 6 bases from V and 5 from J, leaving 11 bases between them. CDR1 and CDR2 (germline): MNHEY, SVGEGT. The CDR3 reads CASSPEVNNEQFF. The CDR3 nucleotides are TGTGCCAGCAGCCCGGAGGTCAACAATGAGCAGTTCTTC.

This chain links TRBV29-1 with TRBJ2-1; D unclear. Germline lookup yields CDR1 SQVTM and CDR2 ANQGSEA. The CDR3 is made up of 13 amino acids. V was pared by 3 bases and J by 9 bases, with 15 bases between. CDR3 coding DNA: TGCAGCGTTGACTACGGGCTCAGGAGTGAGCAGTTCTTC. Translated, it gives CSVDYGLRSEQFF.

The chain joins TRBV10-3 to TRBJ2-2; 7 nucleotides agree with TRBD1. This CDR3 contains 13 residues. The V and J ends lost 11 bases and 7 bases, in that order; junction bases with no gene match: 10. Looked up from germline, CDR1 is ENHRY and CDR2 is SYGVKD. The CDR3 protein is CAVRGLGHGELFF. For the CDR3, the DNA is TGTGCCGTTAGGGGGCTGGGCCACGGGGAGCTGTTTTTT.

V is TRBV7-2 and J is TRBJ2-1; TRBD2 might be the D (5 bases). Trimming removed 2 bases at V and 7 bases at J, with 18 bases between. CDR1 SGHTA and CDR2 FQGNSA come from the germline V gene. The CDR3 contains 16 residues. The CDR3 is CASSLFWGSERNEQFF. Written as DNA, the CDR3 is TGTGCCAGCAGCTTATTTTGGGGATCCGAGCGGAATGAGCAGTTCTTC.

This sequence joins TRBV5-1 and TRBJ2-3; 10 nucleotides match TRBD2. CDR1 SGHRS and CDR2 YFSETQ come from the germline V gene. The CDR3 totals 14 residues. V was pared by 5 bases and J by 6 bases, with 6 bases of the junction left unmatched. The DNA of the CDR3 is TGCGCCAGCAGGTACACTAGCGGGACGGATACGCAGTATTTT. Translated, it gives CASRYTSGTDTQYF.

V gene TRBV29-1 combines with J gene TRBJ2-4, with D unresolved. Germline CDR1 reads SQVTM; CDR2 reads ANQGSEA. V lost 3 bases to trimming and J lost 6 bases, with 9 bases between them. This CDR3 comprises 12 residues. The DNA for the CDR3 is TGCAGCGTTGAGGCCCACTTAAACATTCAGTACTTC. Residues: CSVEAHLNIQYF.

The rearrangement links TRBV11-3 to TRBJ1-3; D remains unclear. Looked up from germline, CDR1 is SGHNT and CDR2 is YENEEA. This CDR3 contains 15 residues. Trimming shortened V by 5 bases and J by 0 bases, and 11 bases separated the two germline ends. The chain's CDR3 is CASSPLLLSGNTIYF. In nucleotides, the CDR3 is TGTGCCAGCAGCCCCCTTTTGCTCTCTGGAAACACCATATATTTT.

The genes are TRBV7-9 and TRBJ2-5; tentative D call: TRBD1 (5 bases). Germline loops: CDR1 SEHNR, CDR2 FQNEAQ (reference sequence). V was clipped by 5 bases and J by 12 bases, with 16 bases between them. This CDR3 region has 12 residues. The CDR3 loop reads CASSGLDTIKYF. The DNA for the CDR3 is TGTGCCAGCAGCGGGTTGGACACAATTAAGTACTTC.

The chain links TRBV2 to TRBJ1-2, with a weak D call TRBD1 (5 bases). V gave up 7 bases and J gave up 7 bases, with 13 bases separating them. The CDR3 has 12 amino acids. Germline V lookup: CDR1 SNHLY, CDR2 FYNNEI. The CDR3 DNA reads TGTGCCAGCAACCCAGATGGGGCTGGCTACACCTTC. This codes for CASNPDGAGYTF.

This rearrangement joins TRBV10-3 to TRBJ2-3, with 9 bases lining up with TRBD2. The trim removed 3 bases at V and 3 bases at J, leaving 4 bases unmatched. From germline, CDR1 is ENHRY and CDR2 SYGVKD. This CDR3 contains 15 residues. In DNA form, the CDR3 reads TGTGCCATCAGTGAACCGAGCGGGAGGACAGATACGCAGTATTTT. The encoded protein is CAISEPSGRTDTQYF.

This chain joins TRBV6-5 and TRBJ2-3; D is perhaps TRBD2 (6 bases). Germline V gene data show CDR1 as MNHEY and CDR2 as SVGAGI. This CDR3 region has 13 residues. Trimming cost V 2 bases and J 6 bases, with 9 bases left between them. Written as DNA, the CDR3 is TGTGCCAGCAGTTACGCTGGAGGGGATACGCAGTATTTT. Amino acids: CASSYAGGDTQYF.

The chain has TRBV11-2 and TRBJ2-3; D possibly corresponds to TRBD2 (6 bases). The V gene's germline CDR1 is SGHAT and CDR2 FQNNGV. Trimming took off 0 bases at V and 11 bases at J, with 15 bases between the two ends. CDR3 length: 14 amino acids. The CDR3 spells CASSLDPTGVGQYF. The CDR3 DNA reads TGTGCCAGCAGCTTAGATCCTACGGGAGTGGGGCAGTATTTT.

The chain uses TRBV30 and TRBJ1-4; TRBD1 might be the D (5 bases). CDR3 length: 14 residues. V gave up 4 bases and J gave up 7 bases, with 16 bases separating them. Per germline, CDR1 GTSNPN and CDR2 SVGIG (reference sequence). CDR3 region: CAWNPGTMGEKLFF. The CDR3 nucleotides are TGTGCCTGGAACCCAGGGACGATGGGTGAAAAACTGTTTTTT.

The chain carries TRBV27 and TRBJ2-3; perhaps TRBD2 as D (6 bases). Deletions cut 3 bases from V and 0 bases from J, with 10 bases between. CDR1 and CDR2 (germline): MNHEY, SMNVEV (reference sequence). The CDR3 covers 15 residues. CDR3 amino acids: CASSFAGKSTDTQYF. The DNA of the CDR3 is TGTGCCAGCAGTTTTGCGGGAAAGAGCACAGATACGCAGTATTTT.

The chain uses TRBV20-1 and TRBJ2-7; D is possibly TRBD2 (6 bases). The V end lost 5 bases, the J end lost 4 bases, and 9 bases lay between the germline ends. The CDR3 runs 11 residues. CDR1 is DFQATT and CDR2 is SNEGSKA in the germline V gene (reference sequence). The CDR3, as DNA: TGCAGTGCTCGGACTACTTACGAGCAGTACTTC. Protein sequence: CSARTTYEQYF.

The chain combines TRBV2 with TRBJ2-2, with D perhaps matching TRBD2 (6 bases). This CDR3 is built from 14 residues. The ends were cut back, 6 bases at V and 0 bases at J, with 8 bases in the middle. The germline V gene encodes CDR1 SNHLY and CDR2 FYNNEI. The CDR3 DNA reads as TGTGCCAGCAGACGGGACTCGAACACCGGGGAGCTGTTTTTT. It yields the protein CASRRDSNTGELFF. The entire variable domain, with the rest obtained from reference TRBV2 and TRBJ2-2, is as follows: EPEVTQTPSHQVTQMGQEVILRCVPISNHLYFYWYRQILGQKVEFLVSFYNNEISEKSEIFDDQFSVERPDGSNFTLKIRSTKLEDSAMYFCASRRDSNTGELFFGEGSRLTVL.